Each of the 32 T cell receptor beta chains below was sequenced from the same sample in a study of shared clonotypes between healthy human individuals. Data came from immunoSEQ multiplex PCR; TCRdb stores just in-frame clones and leaves some out. The sample contains fewer than 1.8 million clones, about 98.5% of which appear only once. Specimen: naive CD4+ T cells sorted from blood. As for subset: CD45RA+ positively selected. The receptor source for this set is a man aged 25-45 years in good health.

This chain uses TRBV7-9 with TRBJ2-1, with D unclear. The V end was cut by 3 bases, the J end by 13 bases, with 10 bases between. Germline CDR1 SEHNR, CDR2 FQNEAQ (reference sequence). The CDR3 spans 11 residues. CDR3 coding DNA: TGTGCCAGCAGCTTCGTGGGATATCAGTTCTTC. It encodes CASSFVGYQFF.

This chain uses TRBV5-1 with TRBJ2-3; 9 bases match TRBD2. This CDR3 contains 16 residues. Germline V gene data show CDR1 as SGHRS and CDR2 as YFSETQ. V trimming: 2 bases; J trimming: 1 base; junction bases outside the gene matches: 5. CDR3: CASSFSSGSGTDTQYF. DNA of the CDR3: TGCGCCAGCAGCTTTAGTAGCGGGAGTGGCACAGATACGCAGTATTTT.

J is TRBJ2-5 and V is TRBV6-4; D gene uncertain. The germline V gene has CDR1 MRHNA and CDR2 SNTAGT. The germline V and J ends were trimmed by 7 bases and 5 bases, with 20 bases remaining between them. CDR3 length: 15 amino acids. DNA of the CDR3: TGTGCCAGCAAATGTAAAAGCTACCGCCGGGAGACCCAGTACTTC. This encodes CASKCKSYRRETQYF.

The chain uses TRBV18 and TRBJ2-7, with D uncertain. V lost 6 bases, J lost 1 base, and 10 bases lay in between. This CDR3 contains 13 residues. Germline V lookup: CDR1 KGHSH, CDR2 LQKENI. In DNA, the CDR3 is TGTGCCAGCTCGTCGATAATATCCTACGAGCAGTACTTC. Its protein is CASSSIISYEQYF.

The chain has TRBV30 and TRBJ1-3; TRBD1 agrees at 7 bases. In germline, CDR1 is GTSNPN, CDR2 SVGIG (reference sequence). J was trimmed by 2 bases and V by 3 bases; bases with no gene match: 4. This CDR3 spans 14 amino acids. This chain's CDR3 is CAWRKTGAGNTIYF. The CDR3 nucleotides read TGTGCCTGGAGAAAAACAGGGGCTGGAAACACCATATATTTT.

The CDR3 loop reads CASSRVAGEPTGELFF. For the CDR3, the DNA is TGTGCCAGTAGTAGGGTAGCGGGAGAACCCACCGGGGAGCTGTTTTTT. The chain combines TRBV19 with TRBJ2-2; 9 bases fit TRBD2. There are 16 residues in the CDR3. Germline V gene sequence: CDR1 LNHDA, CDR2 SQIVND (reference sequence). The trim removed 4 bases at V and 4 bases at J, leaving 7 bases unmatched. Looking up the rest from reference TRBV19 and TRBJ2-2 gives the full variable domain: DGGITQSPKYLFRKEGQNVTLSCEQNLNHDAMYWYRQDPGQGLRLIYYSQIVNDFQKGDIAEGYSVSREKKESFPLTVTSAQKNPTAFYLCASSRVAGEPTGELFFGEGSRLTVL.

The V and J genes are TRBV9 and TRBJ2-4, with D uncertain. The CDR3 runs to 15 residues. V lost 3 bases to trimming and J lost 1 base, with 11 bases between them. Germline CDR1 is SGDLS and CDR2 is YYNGEE. In nucleotides, the CDR3 is TGTGCCAGCAGCGAGGCAGGTTGGGCCAAAAACATTCAGTACTTC. Residues: CASSEAGWAKNIQYF.

V gene TRBV9 combines with J gene TRBJ2-3, with D perhaps TRBD2 (5 bases). V was clipped by 0 bases and J by 5 bases, with 10 bases between them. Per germline, CDR1 SGDLS and CDR2 YYNGEE. The CDR3 has 14 amino acids. The CDR3 spells CASSVARAVDTQYF. The CDR3 DNA is TGTGCCAGCAGCGTAGCGAGGGCGGTAGATACGCAGTATTTT.

The genes are TRBV25-1 and TRBJ1-2, with D possibly matching TRBD1 (5 bases). Germline CDR1 reads MGHDK; CDR2 reads SYGVNS. V lost 3 bases and J lost 8, with 13 bases in between. CDR3 length: 13 amino acids. The CDR3 protein is CASSEIGGYGYTF. As DNA, the CDR3 is TGTGCCAGCAGTGAGATCGGGGGGTACGGCTACACCTTC.

V usage is TRBV6-5 and J usage is TRBJ2-5; 7 bases match TRBD2. Trimming removed 7 bases from V and 5 bases from J; junction bases left unmatched: 7. CDR1 and CDR2 (germline): MNHEY, SVGAGI. The CDR3 loop spans 13 amino acids. DNA for the CDR3: TGTGCCAGCATGGTCGGGGGGAGCGAGACCCAGTACTTC. It encodes CASMVGGSETQYF.

J is TRBJ2-2 and V is TRBV5-6; 15 positions agree with TRBD2. Germline lookup yields CDR1 SGHDT and CDR2 YYEEEE. The V segment lost 4 bases and the J segment 3 bases; nucleotides outside the gene matches: 4. CDR3 length: 17 residues. The CDR3 nucleotides read TGTGCCAGCAGCCGGACTAGCGGGAGGGGTTACACCGGGGAGCTGTTTTTT. This gives the protein CASSRTSGRGYTGELFF.

CDR3 DNA: TGTGCCAGCAGCTCCGGTGGACAGGGAGAGTACGAGCAGTACTTC. Translated, it gives CASSSGGQGEYEQYF. The V call is TRBV7-9, the J call TRBJ2-7, with 8 bases aligning to TRBD1. Germline lookup yields CDR1 SEHNR and CDR2 FQNEAQ (reference sequence). Unmatched junction bases numbered 9, after V lost 4 bases and J lost 4 bases. The CDR3 is made up of 15 amino acids.

This chain links TRBV28 with TRBJ2-3; D gene ambiguous. The CDR3 has 15 residues. V lost 2 bases to trimming and J lost 2 bases, with 11 bases between them. Per the germline V gene, CDR1 is MDHEN and CDR2 is SYDVKM. CDR3 sequence (DNA): TGTGCCAGCAGTTTAAGTCGGGCCCTCACAGATACGCAGTATTTT. Its protein product is CASSLSRALTDTQYF.

This clone was observed once. V and J are TRBV13 and TRBJ2-2, with 9 bases that match TRBD2. CDR3 length: 18 residues. The germline gives CDR1 PRHDT, CDR2 FYEKMQ (reference sequence). V was clipped by 0 bases and J by 5 bases; unmatched bases: 10. DNA for the CDR3: TGTGCCAGCAGCTTAGGCCGTCTTGCGGGAGGGAAAACCGGGGAGCTGTTTTTT. This gives the protein CASSLGRLAGGKTGELFF.

The chain couples TRBV10-2 to TRBJ2-7; possible D gene TRBD1, 6 bases. This CDR3 is 15 amino acids long. Germline CDR1 is WSHSY and CDR2 is SAAADI. The ends were cut back, 3 bases at V and 1 base at J, with 13 bases in the middle. The CDR3: CASSDPRGTSYEQYF. CDR3 nucleotide sequence: TGCGCCAGCAGTGATCCCAGGGGTACATCCTACGAGCAGTACTTC.

V and J are TRBV28 and TRBJ1-2; 7 bases align to TRBD1. V lost 6 bases, J lost 4 bases, and 8 bases stayed unmatched. The CDR3 covers 14 residues. Germline CDR1 reads MDHEN; CDR2 reads SYDVKM. Here the CDR3 reads CASSSIGDSYGYTF. Written as DNA, the CDR3 is TGTGCCAGCAGCTCAATTGGGGACAGCTATGGCTACACCTTC.

This chain uses TRBV13 with TRBJ2-5, with a tentative D call TRBD2 (5 bases). V was trimmed by 1 base and J by 8 bases, leaving 8 bases between them. The CDR3 sequence is 12 residues long. Germline V gene data show CDR1 as PRHDT and CDR2 as FYEKMQ (reference sequence). The CDR3 is CASSLVRGTQYF. CDR3 DNA sequence: TGTGCCAGCAGCTTAGTACGGGGAACCCAGTACTTC.

The chain carries TRBV7-6 and TRBJ1-1; 8 positions match TRBD1. Germline V gene lookup returns CDR1 SGHVS and CDR2 FNYEAQ. The CDR3 length is 15 residues. The trim removed 0 bases at V and 4 bases at J, leaving 4 bases unmatched. The CDR3 sequence is CASSLASGGLTEAFF. As DNA, the CDR3 is TGTGCCAGCAGCTTAGCTTCAGGGGGCCTCACTGAAGCTTTCTTT. Full variable domain (rest looked up from reference TRBV7-6 and TRBJ1-1): GAGVSQSPRYKVTKRGQDVALRCDPISGHVSLYWYRQALGQGPEFLTYFNYEAQQDKSGLPNDRFSAERPEGSISTLTIQRTEQRDSAMYRCASSLASGGLTEAFFGQGTRLTVV.

The genes are TRBV14 and TRBJ2-3; the match to TRBD2 covers 10 bases. Per germline, CDR1 SGHDN and CDR2 FVKESK. The V gene end was trimmed by 3 bases and the J gene end by 5 bases; junction bases not matched to a gene: 8. This CDR3 region has 16 residues. The CDR3 coding sequence is TGTGCCAGCAGCCACATAGCGGGAGGAAGGCGAGATACGCAGTATTTT. Translated: CASSHIAGGRRDTQYF.

The chain has TRBV19 and TRBJ2-3; D not resolved. The CDR3 spans 17 residues. V lost 0 bases to trimming and J lost 6 bases, with 19 bases between them. From germline, CDR1 is LNHDA and CDR2 SQIVND (reference sequence). DNA of the CDR3: TGTGCCAGTAGTATAGAGGAAAGGGTATCTTTCAAGGATACGCAGTATTTT. Its translation is CASSIEERVSFKDTQYF.

This clone came up once. The chain links TRBV5-1 to TRBJ2-2; 9 nucleotides align to TRBD2. Trimming cost V 0 bases and J 4 bases; bases outside gene matches: 10. The CDR3 has 18 amino acids. From germline, CDR1 is SGHRS and CDR2 YFSETQ. CDR3 DNA sequence: TGCGCCAGCAGCTTGGCCCAAACTAGCGGGTGGGCCACCGGGGAGCTGTTTTTT. Its translation is CASSLAQTSGWATGELFF.

The J gene is TRBJ1-1, the V gene TRBV7-3, with D hard to call. Trimming removed 5 bases from V and 5 bases from J, with 12 bases in between. The CDR3 loop spans 13 amino acids. Germline CDR1 reads SGHTA; CDR2 reads FQGTGA. The CDR3: CASSPGGSTEAFF. DNA for the CDR3: TGTGCCAGCAGCCCGGGAGGGAGTACTGAAGCTTTCTTT.

V and J are TRBV5-1 and TRBJ1-4, with TRBD1 matching over 10 bases. The trim removed 4 bases at V and 7 bases at J, leaving 1 base unmatched. The CDR3 length is 13 residues. Per the germline V gene, CDR1 is SGHRS and CDR2 is YFSETQ. Written as DNA, the CDR3 is TGCGCCAGCAGCCGGGACAGGGGTGAAAAACTGTTTTTT. It yields the protein CASSRDRGEKLFF. The full variable domain, with the rest looked up from reference TRBV5-1 and TRBJ1-4, is KAGVTQTPRYLIKTRGQQVTLSCSPISGHRSVSWYQQTPGQGLQFLFEYFSETQRNKGNFPGRFSGRQFSNSRSEMNVSTLELGDSALYLCASSRDRGEKLFFGSGTQLSVL.

The gene calls are TRBV5-6 and TRBJ2-7, with no clear D. The germline gives CDR1 SGHDT, CDR2 YYEEEE. V was pared by 4 bases and J by 0 bases, with 11 bases between. CDR3 size: 14 residues. The CDR3 DNA reads TGTGCCAGCAGCCCCTGGACGGTCTCCTACGAGCAGTACTTC. Translating gives CASSPWTVSYEQYF.

The V gene is TRBV7-2, the J gene TRBJ2-3, with TRBD2 identical over 7 bases. V gave up 5 bases and J gave up 5 bases; unmatched junction bases: 13. The germline gives CDR1 SGHTA, CDR2 FQGNSA. The CDR3 runs 16 residues. CDR3 DNA: TGTGCCAGCAGCCTAACCGCAGCGGGGAATGGAGATACGCAGTATTTT. As protein: CASSLTAAGNGDTQYF. Supplemented by reference TRBV7-2 and TRBJ2-3, the full variable domain reads GAGVSQSPSNKVTEKGKDVELRCDPISGHTALYWYRQSLGQGLEFLIYFQGNSAPDKSGLPSDRFSAERTGGSVSTLTIQRTQQEDSAVYLCASSLTAAGNGDTQYFGPGTRLTVL.

The chain couples TRBV19 to TRBJ2-1; perhaps TRBD1 as D (7 bases). Trimming removed 10 bases from V and 0 bases from J, with 16 bases in between. The CDR3 sequence is 15 residues long. CDR1 and CDR2 (germline): LNHDA, SQIVND (reference sequence). The CDR3 reads CATETGRSSYNEQFF. The CDR3 coding sequence is TGTGCCACTGAGACAGGGAGGAGCTCCTACAATGAGCAGTTCTTC.

V is TRBV7-3 and J is TRBJ2-1; D remains ambiguous. Germline V gene lookup returns CDR1 SGHTA and CDR2 FQGTGA. The V gene lost 5 bases and the J gene lost 4 bases, with 12 bases spanning the gap. CDR3 length: 14 residues. The CDR3 DNA follows: TGTGCCAGCAGCGCCCTGAGCCCTTACAATGAGCAGTTCTTC. Translation gives CASSALSPYNEQFF.

The chain joins TRBV6-6 to TRBJ1-1; D not certain. CDR3 length: 15 residues. In germline, CDR1 is MNHNY, CDR2 SVGAGI (reference sequence). Trimming pared 2 bases from V and 1 base from J, leaving 11 bases between. The CDR3 coding sequence is TGTGCCAGCAGTTACCCCCATTTCCAGAACACTGAAGCTTTCTTT. Encoded protein: CASSYPHFQNTEAFF.

The genes are TRBV7-9 and TRBJ2-7; TRBD1 matches 7 bases. Trimming at V came to 5 bases and at J to 4 bases, leaving 14 bases not matched to a gene. CDR1 SEHNR and CDR2 FQNEAQ come from the germline V gene (reference sequence). This CDR3 region has 16 residues. Written as DNA, the CDR3 is TGTGCCAGCAGCCCCTCCGGGACAGCAACCAAATACGAGCAGTACTTC. Translation gives CASSPSGTATKYEQYF.

This rearrangement joins TRBV7-9 to TRBJ2-7; D gene unclear. The V gene's germline CDR1 is SEHNR and CDR2 FQNEAQ (reference sequence). There are 14 residues in the CDR3. The V and J ends lost 1 base and 2 bases respectively, with 9 bases between them. The CDR3 spells CASSLEPNTYEQYF. The CDR3, as DNA: TGTGCCAGCAGCTTAGAACCCAACACCTACGAGCAGTACTTC.

This chain connects TRBV9 to TRBJ1-3; D call uncertain. Germline CDR1 SGDLS, CDR2 YYNGEE. The ends were cut back, 2 bases at V and 7 bases at J, with 10 bases in the middle. The CDR3 totals 13 residues. CDR3 amino acids: CASSVSLANTIYF. The CDR3 DNA reads as TGTGCCAGCAGCGTTAGTCTCGCCAACACCATATATTTT.

The gene calls are TRBV18 and TRBJ2-7; D not resolved. CDR3 length: 14 amino acids. Deletions cut 2 bases from V and 2 bases from J, with 10 bases between. The germline CDR1 and CDR2 sequences are KGHSH and LQKENI. Here the CDR3 reads CASSPFPQTYEQYF. CDR3 DNA sequence: TGTGCCAGCTCACCATTCCCGCAGACCTACGAGCAGTACTTC.